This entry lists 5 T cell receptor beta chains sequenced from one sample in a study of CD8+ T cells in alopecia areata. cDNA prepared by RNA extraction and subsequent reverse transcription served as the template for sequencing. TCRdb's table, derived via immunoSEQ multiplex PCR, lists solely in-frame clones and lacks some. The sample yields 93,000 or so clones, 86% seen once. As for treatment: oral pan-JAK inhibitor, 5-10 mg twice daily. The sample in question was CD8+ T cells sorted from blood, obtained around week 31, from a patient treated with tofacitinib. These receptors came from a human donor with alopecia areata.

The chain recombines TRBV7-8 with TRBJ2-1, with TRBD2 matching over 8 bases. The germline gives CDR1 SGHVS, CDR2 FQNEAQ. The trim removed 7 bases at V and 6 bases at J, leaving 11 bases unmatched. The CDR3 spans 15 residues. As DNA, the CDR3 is TGTGCCAGCATCCTAGGGGCTAGCGGGTCCAATGAGCAGTTCTTC. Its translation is CASILGASGSNEQFF. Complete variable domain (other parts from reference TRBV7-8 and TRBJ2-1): GAGVSQSPRYKVAKRGQDVALRCDPISGHVSLFWYQQALGQGPEFLTYFQNEAQLDKSGLPSDRFFAERPEGSVSTLKIQRTQQEDSAVYLCASILGASGSNEQFFGPGTRLTVL.

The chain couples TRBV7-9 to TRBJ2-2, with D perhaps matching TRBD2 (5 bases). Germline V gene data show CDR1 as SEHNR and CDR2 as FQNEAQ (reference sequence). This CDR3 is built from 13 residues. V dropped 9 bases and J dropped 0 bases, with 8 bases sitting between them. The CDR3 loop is CAREEANTGELFF. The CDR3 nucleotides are TGTGCCAGGGAGGAAGCGAACACCGGGGAGCTGTTTTTT.

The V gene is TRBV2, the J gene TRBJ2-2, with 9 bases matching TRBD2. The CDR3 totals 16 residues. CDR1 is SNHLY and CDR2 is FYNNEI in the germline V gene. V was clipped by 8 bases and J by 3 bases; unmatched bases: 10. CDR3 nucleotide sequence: TGTGCCAGCCCCGCCGGGGAGCGGGGGGACACCGGGGAGCTGTTTTTT. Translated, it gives CASPAGERGDTGELFF.

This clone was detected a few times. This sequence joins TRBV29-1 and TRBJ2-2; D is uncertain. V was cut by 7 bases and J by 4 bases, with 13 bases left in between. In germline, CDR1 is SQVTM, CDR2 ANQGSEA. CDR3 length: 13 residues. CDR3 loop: CSARSLFTGELFF. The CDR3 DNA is TGCAGCGCCCGGAGTCTATTCACCGGGGAGCTGTTTTTT.

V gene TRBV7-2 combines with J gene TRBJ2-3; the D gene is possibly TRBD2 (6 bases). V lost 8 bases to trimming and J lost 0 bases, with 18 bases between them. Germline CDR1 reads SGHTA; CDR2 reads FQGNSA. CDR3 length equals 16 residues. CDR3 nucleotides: TGTGCCAGCCACCGGTTGGCGGGGATAAGCACAGATACGCAGTATTTT. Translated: CASHRLAGISTDTQYF.